Shown below are 21 T cell receptor beta chains from a single sample sequenced in a study of metastatic and nonmetastatic thyroid tumors. TCRdb reprocessed the PCR reads via MiXCR. The sample has some 34,000 clones, approximately 17% seen once. All patients were untreated before thyroid surgery. Material: blood. These receptors all stem from a female donor with papillary thyroid cancer or a benign thyroid nodule (not recorded which). Some clones in this sample may be carry-over from other donors' samples.

This clone has ten or more counts. CDR3 sequence: CASSLQQGGNEKLFF. As DNA, the CDR3 is TGTGCCAGCAGCTTACAACAGGGGGGGAATGAAAAACTGTTTTTT. The chain uses TRBV5-4 and TRBJ1-4; 8 bases align to TRBD1. The CDR3 consists of 15 residues. The ends lost 2 bases at V and 5 bases at J; junction bases unmatched: 5. Germline V gene sequence: CDR1 SGHNT, CDR2 YYREEE (reference sequence). The whole variable domain, remainder taken from reference TRBV5-4 and TRBJ1-4, is ETGVTQSPTHLIKTRGQQVTLRCSSQSGHNTVSWYQQALGQGPQFIFQYYREEENGRGNFPPRFSGLQFPNYSSELNVNALELDDSALYLCASSLQQGGNEKLFFGSGTQLSVL.

This clone has at least ten counts. This chain uses TRBV6-4 with TRBJ2-1, with 8 nucleotides matching TRBD2. V gave up 0 bases and J gave up 3 bases; unmatched junction bases: 4. CDR1 MRHNA and CDR2 SNTAGT come from the germline V gene. The CDR3 consists of 16 residues. CDR3 DNA: TGTGCCAGCAGTGACTCCGGGGGGGAAGGCTACAATGAGCAGTTCTTC. This codes for CASSDSGGEGYNEQFF.

At least ten counts were recorded for this clone. The J gene is TRBJ1-4, the V gene TRBV28, with 7 nucleotides matching TRBD1. In germline, CDR1 is MDHEN, CDR2 SYDVKM. This CDR3 is built from 15 residues. The V and J ends lost 7 bases and 8 bases, in that order; junction bases with no gene match: 13. The CDR3 protein is CASKKPRGGGEKLFF. DNA for the CDR3: TGTGCCAGCAAAAAGCCCAGGGGGGGTGGCGAAAAACTGTTTTTT.

This clone has a handful of counts. An end of the junction differs from the germline gene, which may be a read error. In the same sample, other DNA sequences code for this CDR3. The chain combines TRBV7-3 with TRBJ2-7; 7 nucleotides line up with TRBD2. CDR3 size: 12 residues. Germline V gives CDR1 SGHTA, CDR2 FQGTGA. The CDR3 spells CASSPPGGEQYF. Here the CDR3 DNA reads TGTGCAAGCAGCCCCCCGGGGGGAGAGCAGTACTTC.

A remark on this clone: This CDR3 is missing its conserved last phenylalanine or tryptophan, likely due to a read error. This rearrangement joins TRBV20-1 to TRBJ2-1; TRBD2 matches 8 bases. The CDR3 is 15 residues long. The germline V gene has CDR1 DFQATT and CDR2 SNEGSKA (reference sequence). The CDR3 here is CIARVGAGAYNEQFL. The DNA of the CDR3 is TGCATTGCTAGGGTGGGAGCGGGAGCTTACAATGAGCAGTTCCTC.

This clone was detected many times. The rearrangement links TRBV10-3 to TRBJ2-2; 9 nucleotides match TRBD1. This CDR3 contains 16 residues. CDR1 ENHRY and CDR2 SYGVKD come from the germline V gene. V was pared by 4 bases and J by 3 bases, with 6 bases of the junction left unmatched. CDR3 nucleotide sequence: TGTGCCATCAGTGCTACAGGGGGCGTGGACACCGGGGAGCTGTTTTTT. Protein product: CAISATGGVDTGELFF.

This clone was seen repeatedly, ten times or more. The chain links TRBV20-1 to TRBJ2-5; no reliable D call. V gave up 4 bases and J gave up 6 bases, with 6 bases separating them. CDR1 and CDR2 (germline): DFQATT, SNEGSKA (reference sequence). This CDR3 has 10 amino acids. The CDR3 reads CSATKKTQYF. CDR3 bases: TGCAGTGCTACCAAGAAGACCCAGTACTTC.

V gene TRBV2 combines with J gene TRBJ2-1, with D hard to call. This CDR3 has 13 amino acids. V lost 10 bases, J lost 2 bases, and 12 bases lay in between. CDR1 SNHLY and CDR2 FYNNEI come from the germline V gene. In DNA, the CDR3 is TGTGCCATCTCACCAAACACCTACAATGAGCAGTTCTTC. This translates into CAISPNTYNEQFF.

There are many counts of this clone. The rearrangement joins TRBV6-1 to TRBJ1-2; tentative D call: TRBD1 (6 bases). Trimming shortened V by 5 bases and J by 7 bases, and 14 bases separated the two germline ends. Germline CDR1 reads MNHNS; CDR2 reads SASEGT. The CDR3 loop spans 13 amino acids. CDR3 nucleotide sequence: TGTGCCAGCAGTTTCAGGGGTAATGTTGGCTACACCTTC. Protein sequence: CASSFRGNVGYTF.

This clone occurred many times. The rearrangement links TRBV9 to TRBJ2-2; 14 bases match TRBD2. V was clipped by 0 bases and J by 6 bases; unmatched bases: 13. CDR1 SGDLS and CDR2 YYNGEE come from the germline V gene. The CDR3 covers 20 residues. The CDR3: CASSVVPDPGLAGVPGELFF. DNA for the CDR3: TGTGCCAGCAGCGTAGTCCCCGATCCGGGACTAGCGGGAGTTCCCGGGGAGCTGTTTTTT.

The chain links TRBV18 to TRBJ2-5; 7 nucleotides line up with TRBD1. The CDR3 consists of 14 residues. Germline V gene lookup returns CDR1 KGHSH and CDR2 LQKENI. The trim removed 2 bases at V and 5 bases at J, leaving 5 bases unmatched. CDR3 sequence: CASSPGDSGETQYF. DNA of the CDR3: TGTGCCAGCTCACCAGGGGACAGTGGGGAGACCCAGTACTTC.

In its sample, this clone was seen many times. The rearrangement uses TRBV2 and TRBJ2-1; a weak D match, TRBD1 (7 bases). V gave up 7 bases and J gave up 3 bases, with 10 bases separating them. Germline values: CDR1 SNHLY, CDR2 FYNNEI. CDR3 length: 13 amino acids. The CDR3 DNA reads TGTGCCAGCATGCGGGACAGCTACAATGAGCAGTTCTTC. Protein sequence: CASMRDSYNEQFF.

This chain connects TRBV24-1 to TRBJ2-1; possible D gene TRBD1, 5 bases. Looked up from germline, CDR1 is KGHDR and CDR2 is SFDVKD. Trimming left V 4 bases short and J 0 bases short, with 21 bases between. The CDR3 sequence is 19 residues long. As DNA, the CDR3 is TGTGCCACCAGTGAGAGCTACAACCCGAAGGGGCCCTCCTACAATGAGCAGTTCTTC. It specifies CATSESYNPKGPSYNEQFF.

By frequency in the sample, this clone is medium-sized. The chain joins TRBV12-3 or TRBV12-4 to TRBJ2-7; 8 bases are a match to TRBD2. The J segment lost 0 bases and the V segment lost 11 bases, leaving 15 bases of the junction unmatched. The CDR3 loop spans 16 amino acids. The CDR3 loop is CASSDPGTSLSYEQYF. In DNA, the CDR3 is TGTGCCTCTAGCGATCCCGGGACTAGTCTCTCCTACGAGCAGTACTTC.

This clone appeared many times. The chain joins TRBV12-3 or TRBV12-4 to TRBJ2-5; D ambiguous. With 4 bases removed from V and 3 bases from J, the gap between germline ends came to 12 bases. This CDR3 has 14 residues. The CDR3: CASSWTAAEETQYF. Written as DNA, the CDR3 is TGTGCCAGCAGTTGGACGGCAGCAGAAGAGACCCAGTACTTC.

By sample share, this clone is medium-sized. The chain has TRBV6-2 or TRBV6-3 and TRBJ2-7; tentatively, D is TRBD1 or TRBD2 (5 bases each). The CDR3 extends over 14 amino acids. V was cut by 4 bases and J by 1 base, with 11 bases left in between. CDR1 is MNHEY and CDR2 is SVGEGT in the germline V gene. CDR3 loop: CASSFDGASYEQYF. CDR3 sequence (DNA): TGTGCCAGCAGTTTTGACGGGGCTTCCTACGAGCAGTACTTC.

This clone appeared a few times. Possible read error: a much larger clone is one base away. Other DNA sequences of this sample code for an identical CDR3. This sequence joins TRBV6-1 and TRBJ1-4; 7 bases line up with TRBD1. The CDR3 length is 12 residues. CDR1 is MNHNS and CDR2 is SASEGT in the germline V gene. CDR3 in DNA: TGTGCCAGCCGTGACAGGGCTGAAAAACTGTTTTTT. It encodes CASRDRAEKLFF.

This clone was seen ten or more times. The chain employs TRBV19 and TRBJ2-3; 12 bases line up with TRBD2. CDR3 length: 16 amino acids. V shed 5 bases and J 5 bases; nucleotides not matched to a gene: 8. Per the germline V gene, CDR1 is LNHDA and CDR2 is SQIVND (reference sequence). The CDR3 nucleotides are TGTGCCAGTAGTTCCGCGACTAGCGGGGGTAGAGATACGCAGTATTTT. Its translation is CASSSATSGGRDTQYF.

As for this clone: The same CDR3 is also encoded by other DNA sequences in this sample. The J gene is TRBJ2-7, the V gene TRBV27; 8 bases align to TRBD1. The CDR3 spans 15 residues. The V and J ends lost 6 bases and 2 bases, in that order; junction bases with no gene match: 9. CDR1 is MNHEY, CDR2 SMNVEV, per germline (reference sequence). CDR3 sequence: CASRAGTGAPYEQYF. The CDR3 coding sequence is TGTGCCAGCAGGGCTGGGACAGGTGCGCCCTACGAGCAGTACTTC.

This clone was counted ten times or more. J is TRBJ1-3 and V is TRBV11-2; possible D gene TRBD1, 5 bases. CDR1 is SGHAT, CDR2 FQNNGV, per germline. Trimming took 5 bases from V and 0 from J, leaving 14 bases between them. This CDR3 is 16 amino acids long. The DNA for the CDR3 is TGTGCCAGCAGCCAGTTAAGGGGCGGCTCTGGAAACACCATATATTTT. As protein: CASSQLRGGSGNTIYF.

The chain recombines TRBV6-4 with TRBJ2-1; 7 bases are a match to TRBD2. The trim removed 7 bases at V and 1 base at J, leaving 7 bases unmatched. This CDR3 is 15 amino acids long. Germline lookup yields CDR1 MRHNA and CDR2 SNTAGT. The CDR3 spells CASIYSAGSYNEQFF. DNA for the CDR3: TGTGCCAGCATTTACTCAGCGGGGTCCTACAATGAGCAGTTCTTC.